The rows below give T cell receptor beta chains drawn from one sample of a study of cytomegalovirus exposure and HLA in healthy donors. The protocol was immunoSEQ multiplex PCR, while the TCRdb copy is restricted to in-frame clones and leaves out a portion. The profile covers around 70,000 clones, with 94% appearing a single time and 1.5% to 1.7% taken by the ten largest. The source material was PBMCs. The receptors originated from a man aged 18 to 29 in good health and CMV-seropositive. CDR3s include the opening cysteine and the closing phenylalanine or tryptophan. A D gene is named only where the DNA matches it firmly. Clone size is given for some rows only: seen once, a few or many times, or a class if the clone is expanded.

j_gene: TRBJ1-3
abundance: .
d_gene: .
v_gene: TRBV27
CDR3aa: CASSSSSGNTIYF
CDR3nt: TGTGCCAGCAGTTCGAGCTCTGGAAACACCATATATTTT

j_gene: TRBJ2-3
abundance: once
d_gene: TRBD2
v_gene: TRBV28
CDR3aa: CASSFPTGLAGDTQYF
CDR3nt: TGTGCCAGCAGTTTCCCTACGGGACTAGCGGGAGATACGCAGTATTTT

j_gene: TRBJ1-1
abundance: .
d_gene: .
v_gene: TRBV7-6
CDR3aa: CASSTQRRATEAFF
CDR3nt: TGTGCCAGCAGCACCCAACGCAGGGCCACTGAAGCTTTCTTT

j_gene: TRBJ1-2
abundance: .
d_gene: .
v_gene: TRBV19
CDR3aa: CASSPQGGYGYTF
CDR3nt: TGTGCCAGTAGTCCGCAGGGCGGCTATGGCTACACCTTC

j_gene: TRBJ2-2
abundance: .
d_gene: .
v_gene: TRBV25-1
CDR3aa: CASSGIGTGELFF
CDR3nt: TGTGCCAGCAGTGGAATCGGCACCGGGGAGCTGTTTTTT

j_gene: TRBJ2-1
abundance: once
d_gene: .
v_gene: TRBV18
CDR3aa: CASSPRRGDYNEQFF
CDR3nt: TGTGCCAGCTCACCGCGCAGGGGCGACTACAATGAGCAGTTCTTC

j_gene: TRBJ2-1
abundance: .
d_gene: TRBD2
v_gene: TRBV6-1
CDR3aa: CASSDFGLAGGVIREQFF
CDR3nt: TGTGCCAGCAGTGATTTCGGGCTAGCGGGGGGGGTAATAAGGGAGCAGTTCTTC

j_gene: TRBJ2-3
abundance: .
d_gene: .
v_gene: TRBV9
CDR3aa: CASSVGSITDTQYF
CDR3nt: TGTGCCAGCAGCGTAGGTTCTATCACAGATACGCAGTATTTT

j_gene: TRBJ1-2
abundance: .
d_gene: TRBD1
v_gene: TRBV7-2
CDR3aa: CASSQSRDRVGGYTF
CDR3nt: TGTGCCAGCAGCCAGTCCCGGGACAGGGTTGGTGGCTACACCTTC

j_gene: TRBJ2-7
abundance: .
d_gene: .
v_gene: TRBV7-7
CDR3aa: CASSLDRGSSYEQYF
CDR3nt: TGTGCTAGCAGCTTAGATCGGGGGTCGTCCTACGAGCAGTACTTC

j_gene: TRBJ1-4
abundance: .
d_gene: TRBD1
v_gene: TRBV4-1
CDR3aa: CASSHGTGDEKLFF
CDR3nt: TGCGCCAGCAGCCACGGGACAGGGGACGAAAAACTGTTTTTT

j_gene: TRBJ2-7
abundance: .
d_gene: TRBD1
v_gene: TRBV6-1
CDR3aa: CASRGTVWHEQYF
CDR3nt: TGTGCCAGCAGAGGGACAGTCTGGCACGAGCAGTACTTC

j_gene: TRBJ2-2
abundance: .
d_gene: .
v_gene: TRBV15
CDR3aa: CATTSREATGELFF
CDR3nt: TGTGCCACCACCTCCAGGGAGGCCACCGGGGAGCTGTTTTTT

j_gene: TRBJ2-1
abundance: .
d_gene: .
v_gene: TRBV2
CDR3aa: CASSFQGGSYNEQFF
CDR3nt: TGTGCCAGCAGTTTCCAGGGGGGCTCCTACAATGAGCAGTTCTTC

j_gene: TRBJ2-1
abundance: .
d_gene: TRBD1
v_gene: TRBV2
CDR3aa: CASSLDRGSYNEQFF
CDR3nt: TGTGCCAGCAGCTTGGACAGGGGTTCCTACAATGAGCAGTTCTTC

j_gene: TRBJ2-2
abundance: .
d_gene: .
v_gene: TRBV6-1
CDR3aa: CASSVRGGELFF
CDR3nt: TGTGCCAGCAGTGTACGAGGCGGGGAGCTGTTTTTT

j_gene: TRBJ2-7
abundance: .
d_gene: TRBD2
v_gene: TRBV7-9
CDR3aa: CASSRLAGGPSSYEQYF
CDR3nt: TGTGCCAGCAGCCGGCTAGCGGGAGGCCCTAGCTCCTACGAGCAGTACTTC

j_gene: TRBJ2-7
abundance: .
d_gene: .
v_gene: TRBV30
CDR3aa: CAWSSPRGSNEQYF
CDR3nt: TGTGCCTGGAGTTCCCCCCGGGGGAGTAACGAGCAGTACTTC

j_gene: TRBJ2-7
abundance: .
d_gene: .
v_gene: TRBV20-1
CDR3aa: CSARGGGEQYF
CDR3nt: TGCAGTGCACGGGGAGGGGGCGAGCAGTACTTC

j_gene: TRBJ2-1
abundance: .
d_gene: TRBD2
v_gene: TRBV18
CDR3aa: CASSPLGLAGGDEQFF
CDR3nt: TGTGCCAGCTCACCTCTGGGACTAGCGGGAGGGGATGAGCAGTTCTTC

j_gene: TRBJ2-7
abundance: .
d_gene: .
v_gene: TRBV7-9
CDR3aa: CASSSPGVGLEQYF
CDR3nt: TGTGCCAGCAGCTCCCCCGGGGTTGGGCTCGAGCAGTACTTC

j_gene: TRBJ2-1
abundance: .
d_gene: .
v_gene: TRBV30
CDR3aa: CAWRGLEGAELVSNEQFF
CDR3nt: TGTGCCTGGAGGGGGTTGGAGGGTGCCGAGTTGGTTAGCAATGAGCAGTTCTTC

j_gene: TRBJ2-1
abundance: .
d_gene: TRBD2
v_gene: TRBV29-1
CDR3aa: CSVGTSGYNEQFF
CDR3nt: TGCAGCGTTGGGACTAGCGGCTACAATGAGCAGTTCTTC

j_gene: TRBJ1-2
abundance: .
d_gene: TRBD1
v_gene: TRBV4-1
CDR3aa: CASSQEWGDRDGYTF
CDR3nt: TGCGCCAGCAGCCAAGAATGGGGGGACAGGGACGGCTACACCTTC

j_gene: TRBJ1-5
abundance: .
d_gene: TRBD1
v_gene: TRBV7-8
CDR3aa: CASSWTGDEGFSQPQHF
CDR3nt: TGTGCCAGCAGCTGGACAGGGGACGAAGGATTCAGTCAGCCCCAGCATTTT

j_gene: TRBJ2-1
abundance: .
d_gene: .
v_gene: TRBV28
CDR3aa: CASSFSVSAYNEQFF
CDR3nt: TGTGCCAGCAGTTTCTCCGTCAGCGCGTACAATGAGCAGTTCTTC

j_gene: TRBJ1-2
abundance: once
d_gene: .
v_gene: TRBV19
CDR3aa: CASSTRQAGYTF
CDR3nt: TGTGCCAGTAGTACCCGTCAGGCTGGCTACACCTTC

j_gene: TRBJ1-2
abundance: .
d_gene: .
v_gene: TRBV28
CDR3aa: CASSLWASGRTTNYGYTF
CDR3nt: TGTGCCAGCAGTCTGTGGGCATCGGGCAGGACTACTAACTATGGCTACACCTTC

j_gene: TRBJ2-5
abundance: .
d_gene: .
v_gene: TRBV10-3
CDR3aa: CAIRDFSEGETQYF
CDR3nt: TGTGCCATCAGGGACTTCTCGGAGGGAGAGACCCAGTACTTC

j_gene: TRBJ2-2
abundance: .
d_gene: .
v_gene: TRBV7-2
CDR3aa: CASSLPGLTGELFF
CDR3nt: TGTGCCAGCAGCTTACCAGGGTTAACCGGGGAGCTGTTTTTT

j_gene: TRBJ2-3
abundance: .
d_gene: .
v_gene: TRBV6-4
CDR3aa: CASSPSEQDTDTQYF
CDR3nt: TGTGCCAGCAGTCCAAGCGAACAGGATACAGATACGCAGTATTTT

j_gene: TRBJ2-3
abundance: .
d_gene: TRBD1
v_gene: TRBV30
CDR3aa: CAWSFGTGGRDTQYF
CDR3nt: TGTGCCTGGAGCTTTGGGACAGGGGGCAGAGATACGCAGTATTTT

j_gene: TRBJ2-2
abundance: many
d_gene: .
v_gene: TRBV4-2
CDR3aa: CASSQAGENTGELFF
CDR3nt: TGTGCCAGCAGCCAAGCGGGAGAGAACACCGGGGAGCTGTTTTTT

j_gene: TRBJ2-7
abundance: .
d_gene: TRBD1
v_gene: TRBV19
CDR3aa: CASRPGQGHYEQYF
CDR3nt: TGTGCCAGTAGGCCAGGACAGGGGCACTACGAGCAGTACTTC

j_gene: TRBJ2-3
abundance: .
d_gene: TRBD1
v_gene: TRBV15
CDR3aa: CATSRETGGPDTQYF
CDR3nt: TGTGCCACCAGCAGAGAAACAGGGGGGCCAGATACGCAGTATTTT

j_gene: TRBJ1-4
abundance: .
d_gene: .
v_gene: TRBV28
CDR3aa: CASSHIQDLTTNEKLFF
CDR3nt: TGTGCCAGCAGCCATATACAGGACCTGACAACTAATGAAAAACTGTTTTTT

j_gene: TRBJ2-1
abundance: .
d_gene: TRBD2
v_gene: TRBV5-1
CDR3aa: CASSETSGNEQFF
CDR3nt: TGCGCCAGCAGCGAGACTAGCGGCAATGAGCAGTTCTTC

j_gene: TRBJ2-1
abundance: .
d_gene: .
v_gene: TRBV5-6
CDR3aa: CASSFTSGFYNEQFF
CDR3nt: TGTGCCAGCAGCTTCACATCGGGATTCTACAATGAGCAGTTCTTC

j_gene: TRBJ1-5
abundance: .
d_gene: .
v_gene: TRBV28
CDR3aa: CASSSGALNSNQPQHF
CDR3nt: TGTGCCAGCAGCTCAGGGGCCTTAAATAGCAATCAGCCCCAGCATTTT

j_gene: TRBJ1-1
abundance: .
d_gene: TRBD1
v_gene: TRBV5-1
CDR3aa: CASSLGDRTMNTEAFF
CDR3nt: TGCGCCAGCAGCTTGGGGGACAGAACCATGAACACTGAAGCTTTCTTT

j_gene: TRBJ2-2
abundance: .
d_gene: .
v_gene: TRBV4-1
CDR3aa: CASSHRYNTGELFF
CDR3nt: TGCGCCAGCAGCCACCGCTACAACACCGGGGAGCTGTTTTTT

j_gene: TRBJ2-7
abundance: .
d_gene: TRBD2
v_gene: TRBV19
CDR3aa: CASSIRPGGSYEQYF
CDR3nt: TGTGCCAGTAGTATTAGACCCGGGGGGTCCTACGAGCAGTACTTC

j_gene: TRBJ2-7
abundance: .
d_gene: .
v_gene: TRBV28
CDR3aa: CASSEGGRWDEQYF
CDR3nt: TGTGCCAGCAGTGAGGGCGGTCGGTGGGACGAGCAGTACTTC

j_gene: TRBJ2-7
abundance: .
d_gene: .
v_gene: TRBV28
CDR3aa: CASSLLRSGRGTYEQYF
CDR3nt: TGTGCCAGCAGTTTATTGAGGTCAGGACGCGGGACCTACGAGCAGTACTTC

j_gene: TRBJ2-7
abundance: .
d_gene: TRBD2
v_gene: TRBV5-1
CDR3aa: CASSPTSGEAYEQYF
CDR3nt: TGCGCCAGCAGCCCCACTAGCGGAGAGGCCTACGAGCAGTACTTC

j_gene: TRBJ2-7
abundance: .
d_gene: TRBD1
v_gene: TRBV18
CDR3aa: CASSPGTATYEQYF
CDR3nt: TGTGCCAGCTCACCAGGGACAGCAACCTACGAGCAGTACTTC

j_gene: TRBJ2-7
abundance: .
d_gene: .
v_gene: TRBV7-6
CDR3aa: CASSLGRGRYF
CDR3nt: TGTGCCAGCAGCTTGGGCAGGGGCCGGTACTTC

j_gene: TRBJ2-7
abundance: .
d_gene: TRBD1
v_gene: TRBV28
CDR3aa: CASSLGQGVHEQYF
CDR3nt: TGTGCCAGCAGTTTGGGACAGGGAGTCCACGAGCAGTACTTC

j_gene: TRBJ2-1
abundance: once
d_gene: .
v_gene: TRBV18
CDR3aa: CASSPPSNEQFF
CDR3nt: TGTGCCAGCTCACCACCCAGCAATGAGCAGTTCTTC

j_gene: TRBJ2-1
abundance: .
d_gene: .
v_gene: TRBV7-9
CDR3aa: CASSSPIGGSYNEQFF
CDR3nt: TGTGCCAGCAGCTCCCCGATAGGGGGCTCCTACAATGAGCAGTTCTTC

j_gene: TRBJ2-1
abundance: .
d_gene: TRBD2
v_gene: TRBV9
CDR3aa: CASSVSSGSSYNEQFF
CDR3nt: TGTGCCAGCAGCGTCTCTAGCGGGAGCTCCTACAATGAGCAGTTCTTC

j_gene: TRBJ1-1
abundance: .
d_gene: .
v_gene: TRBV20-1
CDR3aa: CSATGGVGAFF
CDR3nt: TGCAGTGCTACTGGGGGCGTGGGAGCTTTCTTT

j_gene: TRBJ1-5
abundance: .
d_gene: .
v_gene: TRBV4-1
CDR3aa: CASSQGSPGGNQPQHF
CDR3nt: TGCGCCAGCAGCCAAGGCTCCCCGGGGGGGAATCAGCCCCAGCATTTT

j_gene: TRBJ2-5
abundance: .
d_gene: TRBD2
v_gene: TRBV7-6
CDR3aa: CASSLRAGEETQYF
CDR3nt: TGTGCCAGCAGCTTGAGGGCGGGAGAAGAGACCCAGTACTTC

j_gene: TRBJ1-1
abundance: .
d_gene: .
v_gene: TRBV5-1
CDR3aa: CASSSAGNTEAFF
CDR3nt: TGCGCCAGCAGCTCGGCAGGGAACACTGAAGCTTTCTTT

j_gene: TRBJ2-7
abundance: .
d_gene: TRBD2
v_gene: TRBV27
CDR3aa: CASSPGTSGYTYEQYF
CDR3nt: TGTGCCAGCAGTCCAGGGACTAGCGGGTATACCTACGAGCAGTACTTC

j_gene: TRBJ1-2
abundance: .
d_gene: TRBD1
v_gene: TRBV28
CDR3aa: CASSSGTDYGYTF
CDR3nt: TGTGCCAGCAGCTCCGGGACAGACTATGGCTACACCTTC

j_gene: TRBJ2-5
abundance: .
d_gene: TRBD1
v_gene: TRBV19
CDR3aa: CASRGGQGPETQYF
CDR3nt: TGTGCCAGTAGGGGGGGACAGGGGCCCGAGACCCAGTACTTC

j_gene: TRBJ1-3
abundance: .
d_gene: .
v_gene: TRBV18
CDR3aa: CASSPPPGNTIYF
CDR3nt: TGTGCCAGCTCACCTCCCCCGGGGAACACCATATATTTT

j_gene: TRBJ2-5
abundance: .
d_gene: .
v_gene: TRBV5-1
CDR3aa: CASGLRGQETQYF
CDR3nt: TGCGCCAGCGGCCTCCGTGGCCAAGAGACCCAGTACTTC